This T cell receptor (beta chain) was observed in a study of beta chain features in type 1 diabetes. Study findings and constraints: Comparison showed that naive, central memory and Treg TCRB repertoires appeared more similar among patients than among healthy donors.

A word on this clone: The target antigen is unknown.

What was sequenced were expressed TCRB transcripts, since all of the isolated RNA had been reverse transcribed. Using immunoSEQ multiplex PCR, the repertoire was profiled, and TCRdb retains in-frame clones only, with some absent. The table records about 330,000 clones, 11% of them present only once. Sequences were obtained from naive CD4+ T cells from blood. This receptor was identified in a woman under 40 in good health.

Here the CDR3 reads CASSRDKDISYEQYF. The CDR3 DNA follows: TGTGCCAGCAGCCGGGATAAAGATATCTCCTACGAGCAGTACTTC. The chain joins TRBV6-5 to TRBJ2-7; tentative D call: TRBD2 (5 bases). There are 15 residues in the CDR3. Germline values: CDR1 MNHEY, CDR2 SVGAGI. V was shortened by 6 bases and J by 0 bases, with 15 bases between the two germline ends.